The TCR beta chain under discussion was sequenced for a study of a mutant IDH1 vaccine in newly diagnosed glioma. Study details: During weeks 1, 3, 5, 7, 11, 15, 19 and 23, patients received eight vaccinations. Most patients had radiochemotherapy with temozolomide before enrollment; others had one alone. General study results and limits: Vaccine-induced immune responses were detected in around 92% of patients.

CDR3 size: 18 residues. V lost 0 bases, J lost 6 bases, and 14 bases stayed unmatched. Per germline, CDR1 MNHNS and CDR2 SASEGT. The time point denotes: week 5, during vaccination. Vaccine doses each comprised 300 ug of mutant IDH1 20-mer peptide, with topical imiquimod. Patients carried new grade 3 or 4 IDH1-mutant astrocytomas lacking nuclear ATRX. Points on this clone: Its antigen is not identified.

This table comes from immunoSEQ multiplex PCR, and its TCRdb copy is limited to in-frame clones, with some not included. The repertoire holds approximately 37,000 clones, with about three fifths as singletons. V is TRBV6-1 and J is TRBJ2-4; TRBD2 matches 7 bases. The source of this sequence is a woman aged 18-30 years with glioma. This material consisted of PBMCs, taken from a glioma patient whose treatment included an IDH1 peptide vaccine. Here the CDR3 reads CASSEASWGGTGGNIQYF. The CDR3 region has the DNA TGTGCCAGCAGTGAAGCGTCCTGGGGAGGGACGGGGGGAAACATTCAGTACTTC.